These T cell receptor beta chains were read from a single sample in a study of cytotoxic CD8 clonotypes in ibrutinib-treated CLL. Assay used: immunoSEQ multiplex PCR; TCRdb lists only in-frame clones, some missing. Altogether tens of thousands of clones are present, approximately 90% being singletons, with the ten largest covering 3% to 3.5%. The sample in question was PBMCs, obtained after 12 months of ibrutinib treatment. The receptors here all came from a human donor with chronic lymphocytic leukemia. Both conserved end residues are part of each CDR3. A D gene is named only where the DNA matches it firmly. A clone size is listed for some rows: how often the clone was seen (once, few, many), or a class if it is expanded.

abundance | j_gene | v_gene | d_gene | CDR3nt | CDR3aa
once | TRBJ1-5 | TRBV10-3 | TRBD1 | TGTGCCATCAGTGAGTCCTCAGGGGGGTTGATCAGCAATCAGCCCCAGCATTTT | CAISESSGGLISNQPQHF
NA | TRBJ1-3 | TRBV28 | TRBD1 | TGTGCCAGCAGTTACACAGGGGGCGCAAGGGACACCATATATTTT | CASSYTGGARDTIYF
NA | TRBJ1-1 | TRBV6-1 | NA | TGTGCCAGCAGTGAAGACAGACTGAACACTGAAGCTTTCTTT | CASSEDRLNTEAFF
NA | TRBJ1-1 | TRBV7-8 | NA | TGTGCCAGCAGCTTAGGAACAGACCCTTACACTGAAGCTTTCTTT | CASSLGTDPYTEAFF
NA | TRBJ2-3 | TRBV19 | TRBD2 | TGTGCCAGTACCGAAGGGACTAGCGGGCACACAGATACGCAGTATTTT | CASTEGTSGHTDTQYF
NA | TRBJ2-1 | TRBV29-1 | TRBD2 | TGCAGCGTTCCCAGGGGACTAGCGGGAGGAGGGGACAATGAGCAGTTCTTC | CSVPRGLAGGGDNEQFF
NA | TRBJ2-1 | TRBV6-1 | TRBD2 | TGTGCCAGCAGTGAAGCTTTAGCGGGAGTTGACGGTGAGCAGTTCTTC | CASSEALAGVDGEQFF
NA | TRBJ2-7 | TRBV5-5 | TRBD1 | TGTGCCAGCAGCTTGGCCAGACTTGGACAGGGAACCGAGCAGTACTTC | CASSLARLGQGTEQYF
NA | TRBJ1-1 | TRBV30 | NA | TGTGCCTCTTCCAAAGGGTACGTTGAAGCTTTCTTT | CASSKGYVEAFF
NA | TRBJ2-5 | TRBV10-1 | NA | TGCGCCAGCAGTGAGGGCGATCGCCAAGAGACCCAGTACTTC | CASSEGDRQETQYF
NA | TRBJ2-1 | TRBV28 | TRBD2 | TGTGCCAGCAGTATGCGGACTAGCGGGAAAAATGAGCAGTTCTTC | CASSMRTSGKNEQFF
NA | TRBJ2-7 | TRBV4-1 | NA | TGCGCCAGCAGCCAAGATAAACAGAGCTCCTACGAGCAGTACTTC | CASSQDKQSSYEQYF
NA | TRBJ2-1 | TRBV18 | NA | TGTGCCAGCTCCCCACCACAGGGGACTTACAATGAGCAGTTCTTC | CASSPPQGTYNEQFF
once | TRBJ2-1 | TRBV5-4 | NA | TGTGCCAGCAGCTTCGACTCGAGCTCCTACAATGAGCAGTTCTTC | CASSFDSSSYNEQFF
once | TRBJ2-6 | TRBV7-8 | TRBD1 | TGTGCCAGCAGCAAAGGACAGGGGGTATCTGGGGCCAACGTCCTGACTTTC | CASSKGQGVSGANVLTF
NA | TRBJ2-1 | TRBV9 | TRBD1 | TGTGCCAGCAGCACCCGACAGGGGCCGTCCTACAATGAGCAGTTCTTC | CASSTRQGPSYNEQFF
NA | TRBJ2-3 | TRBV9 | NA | TGTGCCAGCAGCGTACGGGACTCCTCAATCGAATACACAGATACGCAGTATTTT | CASSVRDSSIEYTDTQYF
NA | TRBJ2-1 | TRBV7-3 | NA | TGTGCCAGCAGCTTAACGGGAGACAATGAGCAGTTCTTC | CASSLTGDNEQFF